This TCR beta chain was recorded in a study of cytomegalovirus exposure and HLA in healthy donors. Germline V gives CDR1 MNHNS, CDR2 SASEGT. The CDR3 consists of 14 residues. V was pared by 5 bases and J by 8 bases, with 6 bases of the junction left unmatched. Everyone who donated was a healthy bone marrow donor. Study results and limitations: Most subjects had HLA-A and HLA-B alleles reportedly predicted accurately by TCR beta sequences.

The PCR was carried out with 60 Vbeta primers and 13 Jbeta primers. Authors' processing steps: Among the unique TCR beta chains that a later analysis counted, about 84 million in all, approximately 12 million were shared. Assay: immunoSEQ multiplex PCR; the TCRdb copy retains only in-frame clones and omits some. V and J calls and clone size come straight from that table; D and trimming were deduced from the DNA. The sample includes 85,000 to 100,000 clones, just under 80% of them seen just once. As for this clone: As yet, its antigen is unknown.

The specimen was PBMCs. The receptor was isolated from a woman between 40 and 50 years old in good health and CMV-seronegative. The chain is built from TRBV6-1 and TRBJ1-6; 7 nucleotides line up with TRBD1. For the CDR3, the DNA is TGTGCCAGCAGTAACCAAGACAGGGATTCACCCCTCCACTTT. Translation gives CASSNQDRDSPLHF.